This is a list of T cell receptor beta chains from one sample in a study of cytomegalovirus exposure and HLA in healthy donors. Some clones are missing from TCRdb's copy, which holds only in-frame ones; the method was immunoSEQ multiplex PCR. The repertoire consists of 120,000 or so clones, with approximately 84% occurring once and the leading ten covering approximately 4%. The sequenced sample consisted of PBMCs. The source of these receptors is a man between 18 and 29 years old in good health and CMV-seropositive. CDR3s include the opening cysteine and the closing phenylalanine or tryptophan. A D gene is named only where the DNA matches it firmly. Part of the rows lack a size; the others show once, few, many or a class for expanded clones.

-	TRBV7-9	TRBJ2-2	-	CASSLGSFGGTIITGELFF	TGTGCCAGCAGCTTAGGATCTTTTGGCGGGACCATTATCACCGGGGAGCTGTTTTTT
-	TRBV19	TRBJ1-2	-	CASSIPGSDYGYTF	TGTGCCAGTAGTATACCAGGTTCGGACTATGGCTACACCTTC
once	TRBV6-6	TRBJ1-2	-	CASSRDSYTF	TGTGCCAGCAGTAGGGACAGCTACACCTTC
-	TRBV2	TRBJ2-5	-	CASSVERGGGETQYF	TGTGCCAGCAGTGTCGAGAGGGGGGGTGGAGAGACCCAGTACTTC
-	TRBV29-1	TRBJ2-1	TRBD1	CSVADRILVDSYNEQFF	TGCAGCGTTGCGGACAGGATTCTAGTGGACTCCTACAATGAGCAGTTCTTC
-	TRBV29-1	TRBJ1-2	-	CSGSRGDGYTF	TGCAGCGGGAGTCGGGGGGATGGCTACACCTTC
-	TRBV7-6	TRBJ2-3	TRBD2	CASSWIAGGETDTQYF	TGTGCCAGCAGCTGGATAGCGGGAGGGGAGACAGATACGCAGTATTTT
-	TRBV6-1	TRBJ1-2	-	CASSVTGIRRNGYTF	TGTGCCAGCAGTGTTACAGGGATCAGACGGAATGGCTACACCTTC
few	TRBV4-2	TRBJ1-2	TRBD1	CASSPADRGKDYGYTF	TGTGCCAGCAGCCCGGCGGACAGGGGGAAGGACTATGGCTACACCTTC
-	TRBV7-9	TRBJ2-7	-	CASSFDIYEQYF	TGTGCCAGCAGCTTCGACATTTACGAGCAGTACTTC
-	TRBV6-5	TRBJ1-2	-	CASSLDGRGYGYTF	TGTGCCAGCAGTCTCGACGGGAGGGGGTATGGCTACACCTTC
-	TRBV6-5	TRBJ1-4	-	CASSTSTGYNEKLFF	TGTGCCAGCAGTACGAGCACGGGATATAATGAAAAACTGTTTTTT
-	TRBV9	TRBJ2-2	-	CASSVEAGGLDGTGELFF	TGTGCCAGCAGCGTAGAAGCAGGGGGACTCGATGGCACCGGGGAGCTGTTTTTT
-	TRBV19	TRBJ1-2	-	CASSPPSLNGYTF	TGTGCCAGTAGTCCCCCAAGCTTAAATGGCTACACCTTC
-	TRBV13	TRBJ2-2	-	CASSPSDNTNTGELFF	TGTGCCAGCAGCCCGTCAGATAACACGAACACCGGGGAGCTGTTTTTT
few	TRBV5-1	TRBJ2-3	-	CASSLSRGSTDTQYF	TGCGCCAGCAGCTTGAGTCGGGGGTCCACAGATACGCAGTATTTT
few	TRBV6-1	TRBJ2-3	-	CASSRQESDTQYF	TGTGCCAGCAGTCGACAGGAATCAGATACGCAGTATTTT
-	TRBV10-2	TRBJ2-2	TRBD2	CASSSSGRATGELFF	TGCGCCAGCAGTTCTAGCGGGAGGGCGACCGGGGAGCTGTTTTTT
-	TRBV4-1	TRBJ2-7	TRBD1	CASSQVSRGLGEQYF	TGCGCCAGCAGCCAAGTAAGCAGGGGGCTAGGGGAGCAGTACTTC
-	TRBV18	TRBJ1-1	TRBD1	CASSQDRVPEAFF	TGTGCCAGCTCACAGGACAGGGTTCCTGAAGCTTTCTTT
-	TRBV19	TRBJ1-6	-	CASSPRQVHNSPLHF	TGTGCCAGTAGTCCCCGACAGGTTCATAATTCACCCCTCCACTTT
-	TRBV19	TRBJ1-5	TRBD1	CASSIPNWTGVQPQHF	TGTGCCAGTAGTATTCCCAATTGGACAGGGGTTCAGCCCCAGCATTTT